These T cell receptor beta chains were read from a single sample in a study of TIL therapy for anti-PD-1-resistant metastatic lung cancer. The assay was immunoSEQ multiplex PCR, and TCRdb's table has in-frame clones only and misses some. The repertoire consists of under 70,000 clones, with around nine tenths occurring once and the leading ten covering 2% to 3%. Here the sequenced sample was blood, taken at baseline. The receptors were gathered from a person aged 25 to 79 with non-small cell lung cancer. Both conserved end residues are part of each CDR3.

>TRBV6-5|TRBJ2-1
CASRDTGGAINEQFF
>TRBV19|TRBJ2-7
CASSKSGPYEQYF
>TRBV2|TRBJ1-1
CASLGAGGPNTEAFF
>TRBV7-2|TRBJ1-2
CASSPFPGGNYGYTF
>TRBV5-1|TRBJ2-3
CASSLLRGDRGDGTQYF
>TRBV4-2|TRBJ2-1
CASSSSPSLDEQFF
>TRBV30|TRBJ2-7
CAWSGLGGGYYEQYF
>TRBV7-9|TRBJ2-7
CASSLTQTYEQYF
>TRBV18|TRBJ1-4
CASSPTGTGMDGRLFF
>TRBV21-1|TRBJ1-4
CASTPGPDATNEKLFF
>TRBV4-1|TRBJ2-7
CASSQYLGTSDGGEQYF
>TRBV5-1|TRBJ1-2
CASSLAGTANYGYTF
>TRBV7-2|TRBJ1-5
CASSSLSQPQHF
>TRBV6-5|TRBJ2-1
CASSSSGGLYNEQFF
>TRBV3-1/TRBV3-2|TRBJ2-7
CASSQYSGSSYEQYF
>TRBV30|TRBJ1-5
CAWSVQGTGGMFGNQPQHF
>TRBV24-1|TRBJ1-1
CATSVGWTEAFF
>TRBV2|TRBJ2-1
CASSRDLEGRDEQFF
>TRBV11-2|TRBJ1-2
CASSWGDRTGGYTF
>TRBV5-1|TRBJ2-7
CASSLSGQGYEQYF
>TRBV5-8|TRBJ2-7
CASSLAWGGHEQYF
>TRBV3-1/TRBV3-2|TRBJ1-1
CASSQGMGEAFF
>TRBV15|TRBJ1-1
CATRDRQNTEAFF
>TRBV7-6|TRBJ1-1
CASSHTRGVGATEAFF
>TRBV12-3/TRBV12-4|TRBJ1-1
CASSLTGNTGAFF
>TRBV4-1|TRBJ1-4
CASSQRDSNEKLFF
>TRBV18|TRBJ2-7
CASSASDRAAYEQYF
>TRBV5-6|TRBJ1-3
CASSSRDRNTIYF
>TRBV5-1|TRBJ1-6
CASSGDSLNSPLHF
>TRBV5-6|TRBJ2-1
CASSPLTSGAYNEQFF
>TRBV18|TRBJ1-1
CASSLGEGATEAFF
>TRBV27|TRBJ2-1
CASSRDGSYNEQFF
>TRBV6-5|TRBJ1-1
CASRADLGTSTEAFF
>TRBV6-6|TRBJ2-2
CASSPGTESVTGELFF
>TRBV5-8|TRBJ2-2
CASSLFSGSPGELFF
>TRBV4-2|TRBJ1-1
CASSQGGFGDTEAFF
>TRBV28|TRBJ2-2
CATYRALNTGELFF
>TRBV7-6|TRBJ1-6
CASSLWDSSSPLHF
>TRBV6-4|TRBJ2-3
CASSVSSGERSDTQYF
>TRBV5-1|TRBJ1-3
CASSFGMGTSGNTIYF
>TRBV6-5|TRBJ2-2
CASSYVSGGRELFF
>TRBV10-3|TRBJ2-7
CAIRKEGGSYEQYF
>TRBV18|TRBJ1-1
CASSPRGLINTEAFF
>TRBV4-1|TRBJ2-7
CASSHSSGAPYEQYF
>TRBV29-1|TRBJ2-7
CSVQTASYEQYF
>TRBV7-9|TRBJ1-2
CASTQGGYGYTF
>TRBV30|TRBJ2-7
CAWTVNSYEQYF
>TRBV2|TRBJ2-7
CASTLGGYEQYF
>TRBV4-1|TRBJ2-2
CASSPLDTGELFF
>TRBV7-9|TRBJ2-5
CASSPRPAVVETQYF